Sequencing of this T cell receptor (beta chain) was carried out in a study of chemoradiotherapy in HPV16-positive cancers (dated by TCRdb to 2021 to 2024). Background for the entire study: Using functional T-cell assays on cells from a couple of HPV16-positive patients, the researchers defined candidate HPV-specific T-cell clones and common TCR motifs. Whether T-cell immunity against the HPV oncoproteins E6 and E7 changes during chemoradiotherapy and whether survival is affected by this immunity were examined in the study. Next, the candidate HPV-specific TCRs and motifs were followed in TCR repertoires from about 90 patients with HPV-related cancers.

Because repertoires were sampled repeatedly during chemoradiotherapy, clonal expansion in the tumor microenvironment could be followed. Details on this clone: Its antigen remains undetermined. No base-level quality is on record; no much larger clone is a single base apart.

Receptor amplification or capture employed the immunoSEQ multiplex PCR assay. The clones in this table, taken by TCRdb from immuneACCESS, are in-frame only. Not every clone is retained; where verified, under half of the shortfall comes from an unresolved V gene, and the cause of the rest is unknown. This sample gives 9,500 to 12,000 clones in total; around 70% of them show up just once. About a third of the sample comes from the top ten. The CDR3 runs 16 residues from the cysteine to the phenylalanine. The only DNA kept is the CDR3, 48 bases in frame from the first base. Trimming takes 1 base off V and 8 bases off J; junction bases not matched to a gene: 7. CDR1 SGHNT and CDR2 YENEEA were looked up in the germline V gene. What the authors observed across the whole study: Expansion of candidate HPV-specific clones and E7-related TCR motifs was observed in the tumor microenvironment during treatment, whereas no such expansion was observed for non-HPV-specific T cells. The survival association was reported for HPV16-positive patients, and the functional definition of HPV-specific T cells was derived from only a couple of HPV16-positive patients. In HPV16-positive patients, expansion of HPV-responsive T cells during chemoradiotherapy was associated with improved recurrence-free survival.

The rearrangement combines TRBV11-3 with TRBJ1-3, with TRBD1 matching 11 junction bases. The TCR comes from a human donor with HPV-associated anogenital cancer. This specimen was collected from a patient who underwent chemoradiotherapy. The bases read TGTGCCAGCAGCTTAGGACGGGACAGGGGGAGGCACACCATATATTTT. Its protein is CASSLGRDRGRHTIYF.